Listed below are T cell receptor beta chains from one sample, sequenced in a study of T cells after yellow fever vaccination. TCRdb re-analysed the 5' RACE reads in MiXCR, keeping a single row per CDR3 protein. This sample has hundreds of thousands of distinct CDR3 sequences; roughly 9.4% occur once, and the top ten carry 18%. The sequences come from PBMCs, collected on the day of the first yellow fever vaccination. The receptor source for this set is a man younger than 30 who received the YFV17D yellow fever vaccine. CDR3s include the opening cysteine and the closing phenylalanine or tryptophan. A D gene is named only where the DNA matches it firmly. For some rows the clone size is stated as once, few or many, or as a class when expanded; others skip it.

j_call	d_call	clone_size	v_call	cdr3_nt	cdr3_aa
TRBJ1-1	-	few	TRBV4-3	TGCGCCAGCAGGAGGTCTTTAGCAGGGAACACTGAAGCTTTCTTT	CASRRSLAGNTEAFF
TRBJ2-5	-	-	TRBV24-1	TGTGCCACCAGTGACCCCCGAAGCGGGGAGACCCAGTACTTC	CATSDPRSGETQYF
TRBJ2-1	-	few	TRBV7-2	TGTGCCAGCAGCTTAATGTACAATGAGCAGTTCTTC	CASSLMYNEQFF
TRBJ2-1	-	few	TRBV5-6	TGTGCCAGCAGGCCTAGGCCTGGTCAATACCACAATGAGCAGTTCTTC	CASRPRPGQYHNEQFF
TRBJ2-3	TRBD2	few	TRBV5-1	TGCGCCAGCAGCCAGACTAGCGGGGAAGATACGCAGTATTTT	CASSQTSGEDTQYF
TRBJ1-4	-	few	TRBV7-7	TGTGCTAGCAGCTTAGCTCGTGGGGGGGGAGAAAAACTGTTTTTC	CASSLARGGGEKLFF
TRBJ2-2	TRBD2	many	TRBV19	TGTGCCAGTACTTCGCGGGGGGCCGACACCGGGGAGCTGTTTTTT	CASTSRGADTGELFF
TRBJ2-7	-	-	TRBV5-1	TGCGCCAGCAGTTTAAACGACAGGATGGGTGAGCAGTACTTC	CASSLNDRMGEQYF
TRBJ2-3	-	-	TRBV12-3/TRBV12-4	TGTGCCAGCAGCAACAGGGAAACTAGCACAGATACGCAGTATTTT	CASSNRETSTDTQYF
TRBJ2-1	TRBD2	-	TRBV11-2	TGTGCCAGCAGCAGCGGGGGGATATATTACAATGAGCAGTTCTTC	CASSSGGIYYNEQFF
TRBJ1-3	-	-	TRBV7-6	TGTGCCAGCAGCTTACTTCTACAGGGCTCTGGAAACACCATATATTTT	CASSLLLQGSGNTIYF
TRBJ2-7	-	few	TRBV20-1	TGCAGTGCTAGAGATCTACTGGCCACCTACGAGCAGTACTTC	CSARDLLATYEQYF
TRBJ1-4	-	few	TRBV7-2	TGTGCCAGCAGCCCAGCGGGTAATGAAAAACTGTTTTTT	CASSPAGNEKLFF
TRBJ1-1	TRBD1	-	TRBV7-2	TGTGCCAGCAGGACGCAGGGGGACACTGAAGCTTTCTTT	CASRTQGDTEAFF
TRBJ2-6	TRBD1	few	TRBV6-5	TGTGCCAGCAGTCACGGGACAGGGACCTCTGGGGCCAACGTCCTGACTTTC	CASSHGTGTSGANVLTF
TRBJ2-5	TRBD2	many	TRBV5-4	TGTGCCAGCAGCCAGACTAGCGGGCCAGAGACCCAGTACTTC	CASSQTSGPETQYF
TRBJ1-4	-	-	TRBV5-1	TGCGCCAGCAGCTCGGGAATCCCGGCCCCGGAGGAAAAACTGTTTTTT	CASSSGIPAPEEKLFF
TRBJ2-1	TRBD2	many	TRBV29-1	TGCAGCGCCTCAGGGACTAGCGGAACGTATGAGCAGTTCTTC	CSASGTSGTYEQFF
TRBJ1-2	-	-	TRBV10-3	TGTGCCATCAGTGGGGGGTTACTTAACTATGGCTACACCTTC	CAISGGLLNYGYTF
TRBJ1-4	TRBD1	-	TRBV7-2	TGTGCCAGCAGCTCTGGACAGGCCGAATATGAAAAACTGTTTTTT	CASSSGQAEYEKLFF
TRBJ2-7	TRBD1	few	TRBV7-2	TGTGCCAGCAGCTTATGGGGACAGGGGCAAGAGCAGTACTTC	CASSLWGQGQEQYF
TRBJ1-1	-	-	TRBV6-1	TGTGCCAGCAGTCCTTTAGACAGTGGCGGAATTGAAGCTTTCTTT	CASSPLDSGGIEAFF